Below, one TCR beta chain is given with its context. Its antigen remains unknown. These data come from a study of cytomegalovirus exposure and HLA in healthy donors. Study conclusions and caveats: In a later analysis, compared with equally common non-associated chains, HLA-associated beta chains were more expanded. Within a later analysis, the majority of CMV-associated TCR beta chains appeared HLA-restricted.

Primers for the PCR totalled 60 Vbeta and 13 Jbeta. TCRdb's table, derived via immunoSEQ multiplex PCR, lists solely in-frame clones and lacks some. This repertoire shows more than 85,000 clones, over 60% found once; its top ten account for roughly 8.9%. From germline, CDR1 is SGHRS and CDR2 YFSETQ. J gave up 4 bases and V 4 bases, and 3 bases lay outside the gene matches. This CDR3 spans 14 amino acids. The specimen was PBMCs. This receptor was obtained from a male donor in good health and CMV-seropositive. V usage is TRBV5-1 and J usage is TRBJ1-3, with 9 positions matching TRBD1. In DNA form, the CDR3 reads TGCGCCAGCAGCGCAACAGGGGGCGGAAACACCATATATTTT. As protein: CASSATGGGNTIYF.